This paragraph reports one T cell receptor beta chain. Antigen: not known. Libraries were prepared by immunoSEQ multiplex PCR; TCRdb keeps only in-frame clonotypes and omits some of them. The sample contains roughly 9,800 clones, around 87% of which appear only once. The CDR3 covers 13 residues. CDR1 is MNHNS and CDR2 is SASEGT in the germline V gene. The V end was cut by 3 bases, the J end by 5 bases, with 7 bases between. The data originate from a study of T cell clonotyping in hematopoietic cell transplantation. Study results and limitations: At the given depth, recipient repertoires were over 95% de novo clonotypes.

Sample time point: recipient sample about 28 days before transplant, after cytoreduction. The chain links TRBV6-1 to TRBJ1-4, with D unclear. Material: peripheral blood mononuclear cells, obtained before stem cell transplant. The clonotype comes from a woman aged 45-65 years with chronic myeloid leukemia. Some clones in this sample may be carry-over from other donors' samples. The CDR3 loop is CASSDRGNEKLFF. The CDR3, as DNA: TGTGCCAGCAGTGACCGGGGAAATGAAAAACTGTTTTTT.